This T cell receptor (beta chain) was obtained from a study of blood T cell repertoires in COVID-19. Study as a whole: Acute and convalescent COVID-19 samples came from the United States, Italy and Spain. T cells, B-cell-depleted T cells, or PBMCs supplied cDNA or gDNA.

How the authors handled the data: By means of reference gene primer amplification, nucleated cell counts were estimated. Some clones are missing from TCRdb's copy, which holds only in-frame ones; the method was immunoSEQ multiplex PCR. That table is the source of V, J and clone size, and D and trimming were worked out from the DNA. The sample holds under 300,000 clones; less than 90% are singletons and the top ten take roughly 12%. This clone was counted many times. The Seattle site enrolled patients during active infection and followed them longitudinally. The TCR comes from a woman aged 25 to 39 with COVID-19, enrolled during active disease. Sequencing was carried out using peripheral blood.

The CDR3 nucleotides read TGTGCCAGCAGTCGGGACAGGGCGAATAGCAATCAGCCCCAGCATTTT. The encoded protein is CASSRDRANSNQPQHF. V is TRBV5-5 and J is TRBJ1-5; 9 bases are shared with TRBD1. The germline CDR1 and CDR2 sequences are SGHKS and YYEKEE (reference sequence). The J segment lost 0 bases and the V segment lost 5 bases, leaving 6 bases of the junction unmatched. The CDR3 totals 16 residues.